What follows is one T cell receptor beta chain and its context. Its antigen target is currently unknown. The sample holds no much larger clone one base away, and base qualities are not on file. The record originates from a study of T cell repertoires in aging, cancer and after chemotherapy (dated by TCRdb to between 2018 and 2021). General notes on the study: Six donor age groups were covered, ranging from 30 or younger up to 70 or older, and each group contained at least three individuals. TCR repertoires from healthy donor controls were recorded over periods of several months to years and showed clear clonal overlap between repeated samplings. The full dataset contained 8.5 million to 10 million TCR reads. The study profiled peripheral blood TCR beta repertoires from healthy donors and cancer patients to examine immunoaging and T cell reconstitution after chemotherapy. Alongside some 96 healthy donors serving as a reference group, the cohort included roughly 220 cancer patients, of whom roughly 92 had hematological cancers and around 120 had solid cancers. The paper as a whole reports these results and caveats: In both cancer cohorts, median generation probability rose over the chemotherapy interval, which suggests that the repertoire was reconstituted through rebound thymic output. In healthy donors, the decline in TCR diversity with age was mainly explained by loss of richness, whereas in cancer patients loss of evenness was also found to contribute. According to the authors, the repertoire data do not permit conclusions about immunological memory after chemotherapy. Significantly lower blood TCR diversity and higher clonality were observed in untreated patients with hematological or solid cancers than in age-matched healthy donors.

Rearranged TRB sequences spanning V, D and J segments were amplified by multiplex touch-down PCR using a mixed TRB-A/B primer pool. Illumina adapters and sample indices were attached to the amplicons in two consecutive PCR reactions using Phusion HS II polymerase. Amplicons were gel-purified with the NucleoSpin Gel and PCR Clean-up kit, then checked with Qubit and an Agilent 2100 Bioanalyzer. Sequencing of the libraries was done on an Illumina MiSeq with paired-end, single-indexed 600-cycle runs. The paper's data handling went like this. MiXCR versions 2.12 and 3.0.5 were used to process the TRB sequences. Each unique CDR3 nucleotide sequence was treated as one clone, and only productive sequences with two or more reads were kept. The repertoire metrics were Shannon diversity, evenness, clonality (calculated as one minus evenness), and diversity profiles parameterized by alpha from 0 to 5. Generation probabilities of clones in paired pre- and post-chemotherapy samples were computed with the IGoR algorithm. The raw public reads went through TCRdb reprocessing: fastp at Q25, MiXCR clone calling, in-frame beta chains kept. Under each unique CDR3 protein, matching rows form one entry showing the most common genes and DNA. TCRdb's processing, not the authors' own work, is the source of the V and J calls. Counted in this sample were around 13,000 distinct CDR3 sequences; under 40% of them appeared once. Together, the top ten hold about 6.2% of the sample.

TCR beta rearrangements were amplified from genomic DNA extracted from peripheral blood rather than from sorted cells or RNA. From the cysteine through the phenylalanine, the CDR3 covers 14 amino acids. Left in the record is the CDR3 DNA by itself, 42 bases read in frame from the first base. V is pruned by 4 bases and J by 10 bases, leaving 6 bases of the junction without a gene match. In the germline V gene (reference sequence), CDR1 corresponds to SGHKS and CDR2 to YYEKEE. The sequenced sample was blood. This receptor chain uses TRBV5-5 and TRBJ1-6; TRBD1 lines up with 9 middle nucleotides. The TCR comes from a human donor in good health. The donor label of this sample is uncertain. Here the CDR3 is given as CASSRGQGRSPLHF. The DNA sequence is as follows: TGTGCCAGCAGCCGGGGACAGGGCCGGTCACCCCTCCACTTT. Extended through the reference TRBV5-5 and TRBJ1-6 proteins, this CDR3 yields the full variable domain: DAGVTQSPTHLIKTRGQQVTLRCSPISGHKSVSWYQQVLGQGPQFIFQYYEKEERGRGNFPDRFSARQFPNYSSELNVNALLLGDSALYLCASSRGQGRSPLHFGNGTRLTVT.